The clone carrying this T cell receptor (beta chain) has a count of ten or more. This specimen comes from a study of CD8 T cells in ankylosing spondylitis. The germline V and J ends were trimmed by 0 bases and 6 bases, with 15 bases remaining between them. Germline V gene sequence: CDR1 SGHRS, CDR2 YFSETQ. There are 16 residues in the CDR3. A single record per CDR3 protein comes from TCRdb applying MiXCR to the 5' RACE reads. The sample includes hundreds of thousands of distinct CDR3 sequences, approximately 24% seen only once; the top ten take approximately 6.6%. What was sequenced was blood, either unsorted or a sorted T cell fraction (not recorded which). This sequence was found in a male donor with ankylosing spondylitis or in good health (not recorded which). This chain uses TRBV5-1 with TRBJ2-2; D possibly matches TRBD1 or TRBD2 (5 bases each). CDR3 coding DNA: TGCGCCAGCAGCTTGGTGGCAGGGAGAGTAGCCGGGGAGCTGTTTTTT. The encoded protein is CASSLVAGRVAGELFF.